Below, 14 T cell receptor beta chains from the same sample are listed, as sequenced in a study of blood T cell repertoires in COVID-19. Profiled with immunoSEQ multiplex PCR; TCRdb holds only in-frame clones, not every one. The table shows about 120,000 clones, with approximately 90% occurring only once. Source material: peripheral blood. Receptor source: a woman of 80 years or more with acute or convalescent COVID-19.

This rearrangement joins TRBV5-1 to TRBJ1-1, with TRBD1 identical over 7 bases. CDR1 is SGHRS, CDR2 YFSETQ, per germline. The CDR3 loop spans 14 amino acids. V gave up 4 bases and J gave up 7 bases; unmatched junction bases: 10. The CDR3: CASSRSGTEGEAFF. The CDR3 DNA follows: TGCGCCAGCAGCCGATCCGGGACAGAAGGTGAAGCTTTCTTT.

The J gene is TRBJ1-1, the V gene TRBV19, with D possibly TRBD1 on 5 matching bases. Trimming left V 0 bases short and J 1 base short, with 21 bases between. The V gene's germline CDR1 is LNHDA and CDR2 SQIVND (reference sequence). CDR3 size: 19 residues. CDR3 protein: CASSIDRRRDDRGNTEAFF. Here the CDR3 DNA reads TGTGCCAGTAGTATAGATAGACGCAGGGATGATAGAGGGAACACTGAAGCTTTCTTT.

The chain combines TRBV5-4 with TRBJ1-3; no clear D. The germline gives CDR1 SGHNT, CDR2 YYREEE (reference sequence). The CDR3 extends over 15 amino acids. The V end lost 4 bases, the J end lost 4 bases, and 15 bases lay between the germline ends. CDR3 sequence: CASSRDGSAGNTIYF. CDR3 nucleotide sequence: TGTGCCAGCAGCCGCGACGGGTCGGCCGGAAACACCATATATTTT.

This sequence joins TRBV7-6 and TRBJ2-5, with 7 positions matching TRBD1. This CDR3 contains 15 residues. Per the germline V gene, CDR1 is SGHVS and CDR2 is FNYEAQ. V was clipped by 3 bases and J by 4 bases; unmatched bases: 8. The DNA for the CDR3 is TGTGCCAGCAGCTTCCGACAGGGCGCCGGAGAGACCCAGTACTTC. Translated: CASSFRQGAGETQYF.

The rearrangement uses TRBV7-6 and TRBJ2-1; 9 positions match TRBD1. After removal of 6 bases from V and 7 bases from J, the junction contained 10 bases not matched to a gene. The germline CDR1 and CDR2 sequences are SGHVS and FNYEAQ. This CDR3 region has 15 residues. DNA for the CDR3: TGTGCCAGCAGAAGAGGGACAGGGAAGGTAAATGAGCAGTTCTTC. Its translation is CASRRGTGKVNEQFF.

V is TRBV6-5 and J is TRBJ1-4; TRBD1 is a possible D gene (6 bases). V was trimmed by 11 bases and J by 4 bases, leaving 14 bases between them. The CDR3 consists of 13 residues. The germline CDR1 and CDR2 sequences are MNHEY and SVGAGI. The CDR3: CASQGIFNEKLFF. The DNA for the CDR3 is TGTGCCTCTCAGGGGATATTTAATGAAAAACTGTTTTTT.

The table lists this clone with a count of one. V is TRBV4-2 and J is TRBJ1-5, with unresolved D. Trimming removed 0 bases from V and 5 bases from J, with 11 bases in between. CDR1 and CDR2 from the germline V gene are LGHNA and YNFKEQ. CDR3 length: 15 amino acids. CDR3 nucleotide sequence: TGTGCCAGCAGCCAAGATAAATGGGGAGATCAGCCCCAGCATTTT. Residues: CASSQDKWGDQPQHF.

DNA of the CDR3: TGTGCCAGCAGTTCCCCCCAACAAATCACTGACGGCGGGGATGGCTACACCTTC. Encoded protein: CASSSPQQITDGGDGYTF. The rearrangement joins TRBV6-2 or TRBV6-3 to TRBJ1-2, with no clear D. The germline V gene has CDR1 MNHEY and CDR2 SVGEGT. The CDR3 covers 18 residues. Trimming took 4 bases from V and 6 from J, leaving 27 bases between them.

Here the CDR3 DNA reads TGTGCCAGCAGTCGGGAGACTAGCGGCTCCTACGAGCAGTACTTC. It translates to CASSRETSGSYEQYF. The chain couples TRBV25-1 to TRBJ2-7; 9 bases align to TRBD2. The CDR3 runs 15 residues. The V segment lost 5 bases and the J segment 0 bases; nucleotides outside the gene matches: 5. Looked up from germline, CDR1 is MGHDK and CDR2 is SYGVNS.

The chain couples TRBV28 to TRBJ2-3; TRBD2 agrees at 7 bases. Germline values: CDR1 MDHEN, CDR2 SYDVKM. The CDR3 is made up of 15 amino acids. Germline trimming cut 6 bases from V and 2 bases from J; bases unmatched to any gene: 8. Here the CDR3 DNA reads TGTGCCAGCAGAGCCCTACTAGCGTACACAGATACGCAGTATTTT. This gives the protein CASRALLAYTDTQYF.

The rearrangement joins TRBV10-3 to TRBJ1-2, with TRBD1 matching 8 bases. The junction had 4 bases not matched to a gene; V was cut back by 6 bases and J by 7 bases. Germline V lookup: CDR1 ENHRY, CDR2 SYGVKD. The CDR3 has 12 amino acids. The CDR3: CAIRGTGGGYTF. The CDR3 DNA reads TGTGCCATCAGGGGGACAGGAGGTGGCTACACCTTC.

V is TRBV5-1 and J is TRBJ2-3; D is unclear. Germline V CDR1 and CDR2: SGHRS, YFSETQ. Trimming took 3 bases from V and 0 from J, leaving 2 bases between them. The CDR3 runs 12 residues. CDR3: CASSSSTDTQYF. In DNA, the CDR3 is TGCGCCAGCAGCTCGAGCACAGATACGCAGTATTTT.

This CDR3 reads CASSPGRGFQPQHF. The CDR3 DNA reads TGTGCCAGCTCACCGGGTCGGGGGTTCCAGCCCCAGCATTTT. V gene TRBV18 combines with J gene TRBJ1-5, with D possibly matching TRBD1 (5 bases). Between the trimmed V and J ends, which lost 3 bases and 7 bases, there was a span of 13 bases. Germline CDR1 is KGHSH and CDR2 is LQKENI. The CDR3 loop spans 14 amino acids.

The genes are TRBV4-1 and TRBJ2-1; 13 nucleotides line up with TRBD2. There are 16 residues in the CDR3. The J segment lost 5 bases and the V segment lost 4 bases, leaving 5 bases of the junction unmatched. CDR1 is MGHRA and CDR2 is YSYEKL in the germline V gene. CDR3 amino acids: CASSPVGLAGNNEQFF. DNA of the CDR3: TGCGCCAGCAGCCCAGTGGGACTAGCGGGGAACAATGAGCAGTTCTTC.